This T cell receptor beta chain was documented in a study of shared clonotypes between healthy human individuals. Study background: Every donor yielded three CD4 naive, three CD4 memory, two CD8 naive and one CD8 memory plate. Findings of the study overall: Across a few donors, naive CD4 shared roughly 5%, naive CD8 around 3.8%, memory CD4 2.3%, memory CD8 roughly 0.37%.

Each PCR replicate from the sorted subsets contained 150 to 200 ng DNA, which is some 32,000 T cell genomes. Produced via immunoSEQ multiplex PCR; TCRdb's table is partial and in-frame only. The sample shows 2 million to 3 million clones, 93% of them seen only once. CD45RA-negative memory and CD45RA+ naive subsets were split from the CD4+ cells. Regarding this clone: What it binds is not known.

V was shortened by 5 bases and J by 5 bases, with 15 bases between the two germline ends. CDR3 length: 14 amino acids. Per germline, CDR1 MDHEN and CDR2 SYDVKM. This clonotype originated in a man between 18 and 35 years old in good health. Some clones in this sample may be carry-over from other donors' samples. The sequencing input was naive CD4+ T cells from PBMCs. As for subset: CD45RA+ positively selected. The chain uses TRBV28 and TRBJ1-1; no clear D gene. CDR3 sequence reads: CASSILRVMTEAFF. CDR3 nucleotides: TGTGCCAGCAGTATACTTAGGGTAATGACTGAAGCTTTCTTT.